The next 32 T cell receptor beta chains were all read from a single sample in a study of identical twins. TCRdb redid the calling of the 5' RACE reads with MiXCR, one entry per CDR3 protein. This table has 500,000 to 550,000 distinct CDR3 sequences, approximately 20% appearing once. The data were also submitted as part of a second study, on yellow fever vaccine responses in identical twins.

What was sequenced was CD4+ T cells sorted from blood. The receptors shown here come from a woman aged 18 to 35 in good health.

This clonotype has more than one count but fewer than ten. This rearrangement joins TRBV6-2 or TRBV6-3 to TRBJ2-5; TRBD2 is a possible D gene (6 bases). The ends were cut back, 5 bases at V and 7 bases at J, with 14 bases in the middle. The germline V gene encodes CDR1 MNHEY and CDR2 SVGEGT. The CDR3 loop spans 13 amino acids. The CDR3 sequence: CASSTTGGVTQYF. As DNA, the CDR3 is TGTGCCAGCAGTACTACAGGCGGGGTGACCCAGTACTTC.

This clonotype was counted a few times. V usage is TRBV12-3 or TRBV12-4 and J usage is TRBJ1-1; D ambiguous. V was clipped by 5 bases and J by 5 bases, with 15 bases between them. The CDR3 extends over 14 amino acids. Written as DNA, the CDR3 is TGTGCCAGCAGTCTCTGGCGGGTGGAAACTGAAGCTTTCTTT. This gives the protein CASSLWRVETEAFF.

This chain connects TRBV24-1 to TRBJ2-3, with D perhaps TRBD2 (5 bases). This CDR3 is built from 13 residues. V was shortened by 2 bases and J by 3 bases, with 5 bases between the two germline ends. In germline, CDR1 is KGHDR, CDR2 SFDVKD. This CDR3 reads CATSDWETDTQYF. DNA for the CDR3: TGTGCCACCAGTGATTGGGAGACAGATACGCAGTATTTT.

This chain uses TRBV12-3 or TRBV12-4 with TRBJ2-7; a weak D match, TRBD2 (6 bases). The CDR3 is 13 residues long. V dropped 2 bases and J dropped 7 bases, with 12 bases sitting between them. This chain's CDR3 is CASSLTARGEQYF. CDR3 coding DNA: TGTGCCAGCAGTTTAACGGCTCGGGGGGAGCAGTACTTC.

The sample holds a few counts of this clonotype. This chain joins TRBV9 and TRBJ1-2, with TRBD1 matching 7 bases. There are 12 residues in the CDR3. Germline V gene data show CDR1 as SGDLS and CDR2 as YYNGEE. V lost 4 bases, J lost 14 bases, and 11 bases stayed unmatched. CDR3 bases: TGTGCCAGCAGCATGCCCCGACAGGGTCAAACCTTC. This sequence encodes CASSMPRQGQTF.

V and J are TRBV5-6 and TRBJ1-2; D is perhaps TRBD1 (6 bases). Germline values: CDR1 SGHDT, CDR2 YYEEEE. This CDR3 has 13 residues. Trimming took 0 bases from V and 6 from J, leaving 9 bases between them. CDR3 DNA sequence: TGTGCCAGCAGCTTGGGGCCAGGGGATGGCTACACCTTC. This encodes CASSLGPGDGYTF.

The chain is built from TRBV20-1 and TRBJ2-3, with TRBD1 as a possible D gene (6 bases). V lost 3 bases and J lost 2, with 15 bases in between. The CDR3 totals 15 residues. Germline V lookup: CDR1 DFQATT, CDR2 SNEGSKA (reference sequence). The CDR3 protein is CSARGASFPTDTQYF. In DNA form, the CDR3 reads TGCAGTGCTAGGGGGGCTAGCTTTCCCACAGATACGCAGTATTTT.

This clonotype was detected only a few times. J is TRBJ1-1 and V is TRBV6-1, with a tentative D call TRBD1 (6 bases). The germline V and J ends were trimmed by 5 bases and 4 bases, with 20 bases remaining between them. Germline V gives CDR1 MNHNS, CDR2 SASEGT. The CDR3 sequence is 16 residues long. Here the CDR3 reads CASSPLWDTGITEAFF. In DNA, the CDR3 is TGTGCCAGCAGTCCACTATGGGACACTGGGATCACTGAAGCTTTCTTT.

This clonotype has just a few counts. J is TRBJ1-1 and V is TRBV7-3; no clear D gene. Germline values: CDR1 SGHTA, CDR2 FQGTGA. V was pared by 6 bases and J by 2 bases, with 10 bases between. CDR3 length: 13 residues. The CDR3 coding sequence is TGTGCCAGCAGGTCTAACCCTAACACTGAAGCTTTCTTT. This encodes CASRSNPNTEAFF. The full variable domain, with the rest looked up from reference TRBV7-3 and TRBJ1-1, is GAGVSQTPSNKVTEKGKYVELRCDPISGHTALYWYRQSLGQGPEFLIYFQGTGAADDSGLPNDRFFAVRPEGSVSTLKIQRTERGDSAVYLCASRSNPNTEAFFGQGTRLTVV.

This clonotype was recorded a few times. The rearrangement joins TRBV12-3 or TRBV12-4 to TRBJ2-2; 8 bases are shared with TRBD1. The CDR3 has 16 residues. The V and J ends lost 2 bases and 5 bases, in that order; junction bases with no gene match: 7. Written as DNA, the CDR3 is TGTGCCAGCAGTTTATTGGGGACAGGTGCTACCGGGGAGCTGTTTTTT. Amino acid sequence: CASSLLGTGATGELFF.

Concerning this clonotype: Mismatch with germline at one junction end may stem from a read error. This sequence joins TRBV20-1 and TRBJ2-7, with 15 positions matching TRBD2. The CDR3 has 14 residues. Germline CDR1 and CDR2: DFQATT and SNEGSKA (reference sequence). The CDR3 loop is CSARPAGTSGRKNF. Here the CDR3 DNA reads TGCAGTGCTAGACCGGCTGGGACTAGCGGGAGGAAGAACTTC.

This clonotype showed up just a few times. The chain recombines TRBV7-9 with TRBJ2-1; TRBD1 matches 7 bases. J was trimmed by 10 bases and V by 5 bases; bases with no gene match: 14. This CDR3 spans 15 amino acids. Germline lookup yields CDR1 SEHNR and CDR2 FQNEAQ (reference sequence). This CDR3 reads CASSATGQSVYEQFF. CDR3 sequence (DNA): TGTGCCAGCAGCGCTACGGGACAGTCGGTTTACGAGCAGTTCTTC.

This clonotype was recorded only once. The rearrangement joins TRBV15 to TRBJ2-1; a weak D match, TRBD1 (5 bases). This CDR3 region has 18 residues. Deletions cut 1 base from V and 1 base from J, with 17 bases between. CDR1 is LNHNV and CDR2 is YYDKDF in the germline V gene (reference sequence). The CDR3 DNA sequence: TGTGCCACCAGCAGAGCTGGGGCGAGGTTGGGATCCTACAATGAGCAGTTCTTC. This sequence encodes CATSRAGARLGSYNEQFF.

This clonotype was seen once. The CDR3 sequence is CASILTTGRSYEQYF. The DNA for the CDR3 is TGTGCCAGCATCTTAACGACAGGCCGCTCCTACGAGCAGTACTTC. This rearrangement joins TRBV6-1 to TRBJ2-7, with D possibly matching TRBD1 (6 bases). The CDR3 is made up of 15 amino acids. Trimming removed 7 bases at V and 0 bases at J, with 16 bases between. CDR1 is MNHNS and CDR2 is SASEGT in the germline V gene.

The genes are TRBV3-1 and TRBJ2-3; D is unresolved. Germline V gives CDR1 LGHDT, CDR2 YNNKEL (reference sequence). V dropped 6 bases and J dropped 2 bases, with 12 bases sitting between them. The CDR3 contains 14 residues. CDR3 in amino acids: CASSGLQITDTQYF. CDR3 bases: TGTGCCAGCAGTGGGCTGCAGATCACAGATACGCAGTATTTT.

This clonotype was detected only a few times. V gene TRBV5-1 combines with J gene TRBJ2-2, with D possibly matching TRBD1 (7 bases). V was pared by 1 base and J by 4 bases, with 11 bases between. This CDR3 has 15 residues. The germline V gene encodes CDR1 SGHRS and CDR2 YFSETQ. The CDR3 DNA reads as TGCGCCAGCAGCTTGTTTCAGGGGGGCACCGGGGAGCTGTTTTTT. As protein: CASSLFQGGTGELFF.

This chain connects TRBV11-2 to TRBJ2-7; 10 bases are shared with TRBD1. The CDR3 is made up of 16 amino acids. The ends lost 6 bases at V and 4 bases at J; junction bases unmatched: 12. Germline CDR1 reads SGHAT; CDR2 reads FQNNGV. The CDR3 is CASRPNTGTGDYEQYF. The DNA for the CDR3 is TGTGCCAGCAGACCTAATACCGGGACAGGGGATTACGAGCAGTACTTC. The complete variable domain, with remaining parts taken from reference TRBV11-2 and TRBJ2-7, reads EAGVAQSPRYKIIEKRQSVAFWCNPISGHATLYWYQQILGQGPKLLIQFQNNGVVDDSQLPKDRFSAERLKGVDSTLKIQPAKLEDSAVYLCASRPNTGTGDYEQYFGPGTRLTVT.

The chain recombines TRBV4-2 with TRBJ2-3, with D hard to call. CDR1 and CDR2 from the germline V gene are LGHNA and YNFKEQ. The V and J ends lost 1 base and 5 bases respectively, with 10 bases between them. CDR3 length: 14 amino acids. The CDR3 loop reads CASSQGLEVDTQYF. The CDR3 bases are TGTGCCAGCAGCCAAGGGCTAGAAGTAGATACGCAGTATTTT.

In its sample, this clonotype was seen a few times. The J gene is TRBJ1-4, the V gene TRBV27; no clear D gene. Looked up from germline, CDR1 is MNHEY and CDR2 is SMNVEV (reference sequence). CDR3 length: 15 residues. The V end lost 3 bases, the J end lost 1 base, and 9 bases lay between the germline ends. The CDR3 protein is CASSLRPQTNEKLFF. In DNA, the CDR3 is TGTGCCAGCAGTTTGAGGCCCCAAACTAATGAAAAACTGTTTTTT.

This chain connects TRBV28 to TRBJ1-2, with 8 bases identical to TRBD1. Germline-derived CDR1 and CDR2 are MDHEN and SYDVKM. This CDR3 is built from 15 residues. Trimming removed 5 bases from V and 3 bases from J; junction bases left unmatched: 8. The CDR3 loop is CASSLSKDRDYGYTF. Here the CDR3 DNA reads TGTGCCAGCAGTCTGTCCAAGGACAGGGACTATGGCTACACCTTC.

CDR3 residues: CASSSPLPGSGETQYF. The CDR3 DNA is TGCGCCAGCAGCTCTCCCCTCCCCGGGAGTGGGGAGACCCAGTACTTC. The chain combines TRBV5-1 with TRBJ2-5; tentatively, D is TRBD2 (6 bases). The CDR3 has 16 residues. The germline V gene has CDR1 SGHRS and CDR2 YFSETQ. Between the trimmed V and J ends, which lost 3 bases and 5 bases, there was a span of 20 bases. The variable domain in full, with the rest retrieved from reference TRBV5-1 and TRBJ2-5, is KAGVTQTPRYLIKTRGQQVTLSCSPISGHRSVSWYQQTPGQGLQFLFEYFSETQRNKGNFPGRFSGRQFSNSRSEMNVSTLELGDSALYLCASSSPLPGSGETQYFGPGTRLLVL.

This clonotype was counted between two and nine times. V gene TRBV28 combines with J gene TRBJ2-5; TRBD2 matches at 8 bases. The CDR3 has 15 amino acids. CDR1 is MDHEN, CDR2 SYDVKM, per germline. The V gene end was trimmed by 7 bases and the J gene end by 2 bases; junction bases not matched to a gene: 9. In DNA, the CDR3 is TGTGCCAGCACTTCAACCGGGGGGGGGCAAGAGACCCAGTACTTC. Its protein product is CASTSTGGGQETQYF.

In its sample, this clonotype was seen a few times. V gene TRBV12-3 or TRBV12-4 combines with J gene TRBJ2-1; a weak D match, TRBD1 (6 bases). V lost 6 bases to trimming and J lost 9 bases, with 15 bases between them. There are 13 residues in the CDR3. The CDR3 DNA follows: TGTGCCAGCAGCTATCTACAGGGTGGTGAGCAGTTCTTC. It is translated as CASSYLQGGEQFF.

The chain links TRBV19 to TRBJ2-2; D is uncertain. This CDR3 has 14 amino acids. Germline lookup yields CDR1 LNHDA and CDR2 SQIVND (reference sequence). The germline V and J ends were trimmed by 5 bases and 0 bases, with 7 bases remaining between them. CDR3 nucleotides: TGTGCCAGTAGTCACGAAACGAACACCGGGGAGCTGTTTTTT. This translates into CASSHETNTGELFF.

This clonotype was seen a few times. The gene calls are TRBV7-9 and TRBJ2-3, with 8 bases fitting TRBD2. This CDR3 has 15 amino acids. V dropped 4 bases and J dropped 5; count of bases not matched to a gene: 8. Germline-derived CDR1 and CDR2 are SEHNR and FQNEAQ (reference sequence). CDR3 sequence (DNA): TGTGCCAGCAGCTCAAGGCGGGGGGACGGAGATACGCAGTATTTT. Translated: CASSSRRGDGDTQYF.

The gene calls are TRBV15 and TRBJ2-7, with TRBD2 as a possible D gene (5 bases). The CDR3 is 15 amino acids. V was trimmed by 5 bases and J by 0 bases, leaving 14 bases between them. Germline CDR1 and CDR2: LNHNV and YYDKDF (reference sequence). The CDR3 DNA reads as TGTGCCACCAGCCCTAGCCTCGGATCCTCCTACGAGCAGTACTTC. As protein: CATSPSLGSSYEQYF.

As DNA, the CDR3 is TGTGCCAGCAGCTTAGGGCCCGTGCCCGGTGAAAAACTGTTTTTT. As protein: CASSLGPVPGEKLFF. This sequence joins TRBV7-2 and TRBJ1-4; D is unresolved. CDR3 size: 15 residues. Trimming left V 1 base short and J 7 bases short, with 13 bases between. CDR1 and CDR2 from the germline V gene are SGHTA and FQGNSA. The full variable domain, in which reference TRBV7-2 and TRBJ1-4 provide the parts outside the CDR3, is GAGVSQSPSNKVTEKGKDVELRCDPISGHTALYWYRQSLGQGLEFLIYFQGNSAPDKSGLPSDRFSAERTGGSVSTLTIQRTQQEDSAVYLCASSLGPVPGEKLFFGSGTQLSVL.

The chain couples TRBV6-6 to TRBJ1-2, with D unresolved. Looked up from germline, CDR1 is MNHNY and CDR2 is SVGAGI (reference sequence). Trimming stripped 6 bases from V and 8 bases from J, with 10 bases between. The CDR3 covers 11 residues. The CDR3: CASRDVYGYTF. For the CDR3, the DNA is TGTGCCAGCAGGGATGTTTACGGCTACACCTTC.

This clonotype showed up many times. The chain links TRBV12-3 or TRBV12-4 to TRBJ1-1, with D unresolved. This CDR3 has 13 amino acids. The V and J ends lost 2 bases and 1 base respectively, with 5 bases between them. The DNA of the CDR3 is TGTGCCAGCAGTTTAAAGGGGAACACTGAAGCTTTCTTT. As protein: CASSLKGNTEAFF.

The V and J genes are TRBV12-3 or TRBV12-4 and TRBJ2-7; a weak D match, TRBD1 (6 bases). This CDR3 comprises 14 residues. V shed 4 bases and J shed 2 bases, with 12 bases lying between them. In DNA form, the CDR3 reads TGTGCCAGCAGTTCCCCCGGGACAACCTACGAGCAGTACTTC. It encodes CASSSPGTTYEQYF.

This clonotype has only one observation. The V and J genes are TRBV25-1 and TRBJ2-7; 10 positions agree with TRBD1. Germline V lookup: CDR1 MGHDK, CDR2 SYGVNS. Losses at the gene ends were 6 bases for V and 5 bases for J; bases not matched to a gene: 7. This CDR3 is 14 amino acids long. The CDR3 DNA follows: TGTGCCAGCAGGGGGACAGGGGTGTTCCACGAGCAGTACTTC. Protein: CASRGTGVFHEQYF.

This clonotype was observed a handful of times. The CDR3 DNA sequence: TGTGCCAGCAGTTTGAAAATACTGGGACAGGGAGTGAACACTGAAGCTTTCTTT. Its translation is CASSLKILGQGVNTEAFF. V is TRBV12-3 or TRBV12-4 and J is TRBJ1-1; 9 positions agree with TRBD1. The CDR3 extends over 18 amino acids. With 3 bases clipped from V and 0 bases from J, the junction kept 11 bases outside the gene matches.